The 4 T cell receptor beta chains below all came from one sample that was sequenced in a study of blood T cell repertoires in COVID-19. Assay: immunoSEQ multiplex PCR; the TCRdb copy retains only in-frame clones and omits some. The table has over 250,000 clones, around 86% seen once. The sequencing sample was made of peripheral blood. These receptor sequences come from a man aged 35-49 years who had recovered from COVID-19.

V is TRBV19 and J is TRBJ2-7; D possibly corresponds to TRBD1 (6 bases). The CDR3 is 15 residues long. CDR1 and CDR2 (germline): LNHDA, SQIVND (reference sequence). V lost 6 bases and J lost 1, with 16 bases in between. CDR3 nucleotide sequence: TGTGCCAGTAGCACAGAGCCGGGACAATCCTACGAGCAGTACTTC. Translation gives CASSTEPGQSYEQYF. The variable domain in full, completed from reference TRBV19 and TRBJ2-7, reads DGGITQSPKYLFRKEGQNVTLSCEQNLNHDAMYWYRQDPGQGLRLIYYSQIVNDFQKGDIAEGYSVSREKKESFPLTVTSAQKNPTAFYLCASSTEPGQSYEQYFGPGTRLTVT.

This chain connects TRBV12-2 to TRBJ2-3; the table assigns TRBD2, which was not confirmed against the DNA. TRBV12-2 is annotated as a pseudogene. This CDR3 has 15 amino acids. This CDR3 reads CASRKLAGEGDTQYF. CDR3 nucleotides: TGTGCAAGTCGCAAACTAGCGGGGGAAGGTGATACGCAGTATTTT.

As DNA, the CDR3 is TGTGCCAGCAGCTTGGAAAGCGGGAACTCCTACGAGCAGTACTTC. It yields the protein CASSLESGNSYEQYF. The chain is built from TRBV5-4 and TRBJ2-7; TRBD2 matches 7 bases. V lost 0 bases, J lost 0 bases, and 3 bases stayed unmatched. The CDR3 is 15 residues long. Per germline, CDR1 SGHNT and CDR2 YYREEE (reference sequence).

V usage is TRBV5-1 and J usage is TRBJ2-3, with D tentatively TRBD1 (5 bases). Between the trimmed V and J ends, which lost 0 bases and 0 bases, there was a span of 8 bases. The germline V gene has CDR1 SGHRS and CDR2 YFSETQ. The CDR3 is 15 residues long. The CDR3 region is CASSLEGFSTDTQYF. The CDR3 DNA is TGCGCCAGCAGCTTGGAGGGGTTTAGCACAGATACGCAGTATTTT.